A single sample is the source of the 14 T cell receptor beta chains below, sequenced in a study of control samples from healthy donors and cancer patients. Only in-frame clones appear in the TCRdb table, and some are missing; sequencing was by immunoSEQ multiplex PCR. The data hold some 200,000 clones, with over 80% observed a single time. Input material: blood. These receptors all stem from a man between 18 and 35 years old in good health.

The gene calls are TRBV4-1 and TRBJ1-2; 8 nucleotides align to TRBD1. The CDR3 length is 19 residues. CDR1 is MGHRA, CDR2 YSYEKL, per germline. V trimming: 1 base; J trimming: 4 bases; junction bases outside the gene matches: 17. The CDR3 DNA follows: TGCGCCAGCAGCCAAGCTCCAGGGGGCGCAAAGGAAGTCAGCTATGGCTACACCTTC. It encodes CASSQAPGGAKEVSYGYTF.

The chain has TRBV12-5 and TRBJ2-1; TRBD2 aligns across 13 bases. There are 16 residues in the CDR3. Germline V lookup: CDR1 LGHNT, CDR2 FRNRAP. Trimming at V came to 2 bases and at J to 4 bases, leaving 2 bases not matched to a gene. The CDR3 loop is CASGLPGLAGYNEQFF. The DNA for the CDR3 is TGTGCTAGTGGTTTGCCGGGACTAGCGGGGTACAATGAGCAGTTCTTC.

This clone was seen once. This chain links TRBV10-2 with TRBJ2-5; D gene unclear. The CDR3 consists of 16 residues. Germline CDR1 and CDR2: WSHSY and SAAADI. V lost 5 bases and J lost 3, with 19 bases in between. CDR3 protein: CASSPLGSGFEETQYF. CDR3 DNA: TGCGCCAGCAGTCCCCTCGGATCGGGTTTCGAAGAGACCCAGTACTTC.

The chain is built from TRBV6-1 and TRBJ2-1; D is uncertain. From germline, CDR1 is MNHNS and CDR2 SASEGT. Trimming stripped 2 bases from V and 6 bases from J, with 14 bases between. The CDR3 length is 15 residues. The DNA for the CDR3 is TGTGCCAGCAGTGAACAAGGACCCACCGTCAATGAGCAGTTCTTC. Amino acid sequence: CASSEQGPTVNEQFF.

The CDR3 spells CASSTSGNTIYF. CDR3 DNA: TGTGCCAGCAGTACATCTGGAAACACCATATATTTT. The V and J genes are TRBV6-5 and TRBJ1-3; D gene uncertain. From germline, CDR1 is MNHEY and CDR2 SVGAGI. This CDR3 comprises 12 residues. V dropped 5 bases and J dropped 1 base, with 3 bases sitting between them.

The chain recombines TRBV19 with TRBJ1-5, with 10 bases lining up with TRBD1. The CDR3 has 14 residues. V shed 7 bases and J 7 bases; nucleotides not matched to a gene: 7. CDR1 is LNHDA and CDR2 is SQIVND in the germline V gene (reference sequence). In DNA, the CDR3 is TGTGCCAGTATGGGACAGGGGATAGGGCAGCCCCAGCATTTT. Protein sequence: CASMGQGIGQPQHF.

The rearrangement uses TRBV2 and TRBJ2-7; 7 nucleotides line up with TRBD2. The V and J ends lost 2 bases and 1 base, in that order; junction bases with no gene match: 5. The CDR3 has 15 residues. Germline CDR1 and CDR2: SNHLY and FYNNEI. This CDR3 reads CASSERRGGSYEQYF. The CDR3 coding sequence is TGTGCCAGCAGTGAAAGGCGCGGGGGTTCCTACGAGCAGTACTTC. The full variable domain, completed using reference TRBV2 and TRBJ2-7, is EPEVTQTPSHQVTQMGQEVILRCVPISNHLYFYWYRQILGQKVEFLVSFYNNEISEKSEIFDDQFSVERPDGSNFTLKIRSTKLEDSAMYFCASSERRGGSYEQYFGPGTRLTVT.

The chain couples TRBV6-5 to TRBJ2-7; D might be TRBD1 (5 bases). Trimming stripped 6 bases from V and 1 base from J, with 10 bases between. Germline-derived CDR1 and CDR2 are MNHEY and SVGAGI. This CDR3 has 13 amino acids. CDR3 amino acids: CASSWQGSYEQYF. Here the CDR3 DNA reads TGTGCCAGCAGCTGGCAGGGTTCCTACGAGCAGTACTTC.

The chain employs TRBV30 and TRBJ2-7, with D perhaps matching TRBD2 (7 bases). Trimming shortened V by 2 bases and J by 3 bases, and 14 bases separated the two germline ends. This CDR3 spans 14 amino acids. Germline loops: CDR1 GTSNPN, CDR2 SVGIG (reference sequence). As DNA, the CDR3 is TGTGCCTGGAGTACGGGGGGCGCCAACTACGAGCAGTACTTC. Translated, it gives CAWSTGGANYEQYF.

This clone has just a few counts. This sequence joins TRBV24-1 and TRBJ2-7; D unresolved. This CDR3 comprises 14 residues. CDR1 is KGHDR, CDR2 SFDVKD, per germline. V dropped 5 bases and J dropped 0 bases, with 10 bases sitting between them. The DNA for the CDR3 is TGTGCCACCAGTGTAGGGCTCAGCTCCTACGAGCAGTACTTC. As protein: CATSVGLSSYEQYF.

V usage is TRBV4-2 and J usage is TRBJ1-1; D is ambiguous. Germline CDR1 is LGHNA and CDR2 is YNFKEQ. The CDR3 spans 14 residues. Trimming left V 1 base short and J 6 bases short, with 12 bases between. The CDR3 coding sequence is TGTGCCAGCAGCCAAGTGGAGATTGAGGCTGAAGCTTTCTTT. Its translation: CASSQVEIEAEAFF.

V gene TRBV5-8 combines with J gene TRBJ2-7, with 9 bases fitting TRBD1. Losses at the gene ends were 2 bases for V and 5 bases for J; bases not matched to a gene: 11. Germline V CDR1 and CDR2: SGHTS, YDEGEE. The CDR3 covers 16 residues. CDR3: CASSLGQGRFIDEQYF. DNA for the CDR3: TGTGCCAGCAGCTTAGGACAGGGGCGATTTATCGACGAGCAGTACTTC.

J is TRBJ1-3 and V is TRBV3-1 (or the pseudogene TRBV3-2); unclear D gene. V lost 4 bases and J lost 0, with 10 bases in between. The CDR3 has 15 amino acids. Germline values: CDR1 LGHDT, CDR2 YNNKEL (reference sequence). CDR3 region: CASSPRESSGNTIYF. In nucleotides, the CDR3 is TGTGCCAGCAGCCCCCGAGAGAGCTCTGGAAACACCATATATTTT.

Here the CDR3 reads CASRRGLDTGELFF. Here the CDR3 DNA reads TGTGCCAGCAGAAGGGGATTGGACACCGGGGAGCTGTTTTTT. This chain connects TRBV6-4 to TRBJ2-2, with D perhaps matching TRBD1 (5 bases). The V gene's germline CDR1 is MRHNA and CDR2 SNTAGT. Trimming took 6 bases from V and 3 from J, leaving 11 bases between them. The CDR3 is 14 amino acids.